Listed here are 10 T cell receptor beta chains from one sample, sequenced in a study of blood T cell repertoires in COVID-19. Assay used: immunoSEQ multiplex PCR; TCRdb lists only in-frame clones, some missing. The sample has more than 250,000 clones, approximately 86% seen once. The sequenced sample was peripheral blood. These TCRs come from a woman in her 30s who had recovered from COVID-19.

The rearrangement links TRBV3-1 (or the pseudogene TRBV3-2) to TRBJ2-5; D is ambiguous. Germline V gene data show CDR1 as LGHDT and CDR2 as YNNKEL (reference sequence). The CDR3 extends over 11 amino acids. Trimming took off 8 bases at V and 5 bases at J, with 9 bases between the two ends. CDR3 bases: TGTGCCAGCTCCCTGGGCGAGACCCAGTACTTC. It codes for CASSLGETQYF.

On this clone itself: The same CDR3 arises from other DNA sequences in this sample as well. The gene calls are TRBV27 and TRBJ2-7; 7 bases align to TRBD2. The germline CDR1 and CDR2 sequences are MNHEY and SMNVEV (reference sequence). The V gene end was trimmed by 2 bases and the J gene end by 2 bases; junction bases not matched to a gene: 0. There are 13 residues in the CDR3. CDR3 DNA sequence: TGTGCCAGCAGTTTAGGACTAGCCTACGAGCAGTACTTC. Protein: CASSLGLAYEQYF.

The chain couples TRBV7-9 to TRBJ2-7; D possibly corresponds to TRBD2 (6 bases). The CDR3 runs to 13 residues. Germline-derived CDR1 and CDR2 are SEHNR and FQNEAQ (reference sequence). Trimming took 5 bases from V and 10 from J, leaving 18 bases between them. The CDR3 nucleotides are TGTGCCAGCAGCCTAAGCGGCTCCGGGGGACAGTACTTC. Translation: CASSLSGSGGQYF.

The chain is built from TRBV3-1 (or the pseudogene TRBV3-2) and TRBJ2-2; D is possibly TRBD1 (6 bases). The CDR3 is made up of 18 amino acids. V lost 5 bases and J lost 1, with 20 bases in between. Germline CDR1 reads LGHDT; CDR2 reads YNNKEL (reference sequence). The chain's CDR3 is CASSTYRAPTKNTGELFF. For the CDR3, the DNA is TGTGCCAGCAGCACCTACAGGGCCCCCACGAAGAACACCGGGGAGCTGTTTTTT.

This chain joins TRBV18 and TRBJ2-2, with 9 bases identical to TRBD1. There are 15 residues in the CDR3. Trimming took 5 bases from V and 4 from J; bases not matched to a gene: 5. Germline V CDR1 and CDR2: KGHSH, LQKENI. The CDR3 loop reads CASSNTGGSTGELFF. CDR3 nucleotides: TGTGCCAGCTCAAATACAGGGGGCAGCACCGGGGAGCTGTTTTTT. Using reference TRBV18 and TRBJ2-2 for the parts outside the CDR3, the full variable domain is NAGVMQNPRHLVRRRGQEARLRCSPMKGHSHVYWYRQLPEEGLKFMVYLQKENIIDESGMPKERFSAEFPKEGPSILRIQQVVRGDSAAYFCASSNTGGSTGELFFGEGSRLTVL.

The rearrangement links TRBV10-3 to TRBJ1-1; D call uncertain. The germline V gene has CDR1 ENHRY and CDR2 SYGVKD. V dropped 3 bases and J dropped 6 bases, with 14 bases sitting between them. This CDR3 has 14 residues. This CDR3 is CAISDDTQSSEAFF. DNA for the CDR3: TGTGCCATCAGTGACGACACGCAATCTTCTGAAGCTTTCTTT.

In nucleotides, the CDR3 is TGTGCCAGCAGCCAAGGTCGGCGGAATAGGGCTTTCTTT. Its translation is CASSQGRRNRAFF. This chain links TRBV4-2 with TRBJ1-1; D is uncertain. The CDR3 extends over 13 amino acids. The germline V and J ends were trimmed by 1 base and 11 bases, with 14 bases remaining between them. Germline lookup yields CDR1 LGHNA and CDR2 YNFKEQ.

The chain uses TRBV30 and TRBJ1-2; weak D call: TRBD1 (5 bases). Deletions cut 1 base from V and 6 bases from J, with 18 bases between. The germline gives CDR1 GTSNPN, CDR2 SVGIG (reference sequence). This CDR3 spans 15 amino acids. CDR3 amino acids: CAWSDSWTSSHGYTF. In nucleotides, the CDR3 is TGTGCCTGGAGTGATTCTTGGACAAGCTCTCATGGCTACACCTTC.

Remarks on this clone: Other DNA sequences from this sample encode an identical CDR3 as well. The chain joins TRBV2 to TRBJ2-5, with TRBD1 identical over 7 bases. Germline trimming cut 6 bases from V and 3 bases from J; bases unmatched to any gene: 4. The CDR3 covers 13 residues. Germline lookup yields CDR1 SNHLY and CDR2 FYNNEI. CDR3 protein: CASSRDREETQYF. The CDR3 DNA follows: TGTGCCAGCAGCCGGGACAGAGAAGAGACCCAGTACTTC.

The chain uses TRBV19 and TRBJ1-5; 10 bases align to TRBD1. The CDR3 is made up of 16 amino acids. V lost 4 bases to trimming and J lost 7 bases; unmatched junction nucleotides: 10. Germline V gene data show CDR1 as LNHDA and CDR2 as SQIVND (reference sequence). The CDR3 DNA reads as TGTGCCAGTAGTACACCCTCCGGGACAGGGGACCAGCCCCAGCATTTT. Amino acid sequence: CASSTPSGTGDQPQHF. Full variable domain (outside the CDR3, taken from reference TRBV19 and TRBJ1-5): DGGITQSPKYLFRKEGQNVTLSCEQNLNHDAMYWYRQDPGQGLRLIYYSQIVNDFQKGDIAEGYSVSREKKESFPLTVTSAQKNPTAFYLCASSTPSGTGDQPQHFGDGTRLSIL.